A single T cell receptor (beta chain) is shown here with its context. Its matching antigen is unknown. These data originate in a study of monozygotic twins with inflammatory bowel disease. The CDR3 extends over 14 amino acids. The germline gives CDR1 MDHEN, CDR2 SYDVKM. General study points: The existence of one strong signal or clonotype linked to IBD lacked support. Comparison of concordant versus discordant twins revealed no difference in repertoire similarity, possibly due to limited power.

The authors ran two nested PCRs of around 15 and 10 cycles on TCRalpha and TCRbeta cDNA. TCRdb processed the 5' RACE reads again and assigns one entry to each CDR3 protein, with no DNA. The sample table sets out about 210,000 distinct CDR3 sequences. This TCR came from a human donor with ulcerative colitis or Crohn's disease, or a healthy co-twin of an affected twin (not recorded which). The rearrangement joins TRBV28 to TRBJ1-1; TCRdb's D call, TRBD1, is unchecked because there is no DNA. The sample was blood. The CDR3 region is CASSLLGAYTEAFF.